The present entry profiles one T cell receptor beta chain with its context. No antigen is known for it. The source of the sample is a study of post-analysis software for immune sequencing data. Study overall: Relapsing-remitting, secondary progressive and progressive-relapsing forms made up the multiple sclerosis disease courses. General study points: Higher frequency in patients than in controls was seen for roughly five TRBV segments, with TRBV5-6, TRBV5-1 and TRBV20-1 among them. Those with multiple sclerosis, the patient group, showed significantly lower normalized Chao1 diversity than controls.

Trimming at V came to 0 bases and at J to 2 bases, leaving 6 bases not matched to a gene. This CDR3 contains 16 residues. In germline, CDR1 is SGHTA, CDR2 FQGNSA. Prepared TCR beta cDNA libraries contained unique molecular identifiers. T cells, roughly 1 to 10 million of them, yielded a few hundred thousand cDNA molecules. TCRdb itself ran the PCR reads through MiXCR, one entry per CDR3 protein. The sample records hundreds of thousands of distinct CDR3 sequences, 25% to 30% being singletons. The source material was blood. The source of this sequence is a girl aged 5 to 17 with multiple sclerosis. The gene calls are TRBV7-2 and TRBJ1-2, with 7 bases matching TRBD1. The CDR3 protein is CASSLAPTGENYGYTF. DNA of the CDR3: TGTGCCAGCAGCTTAGCGCCAACAGGGGAAAACTATGGCTACACCTTC.